One TCR beta chain is described in this entry. V gave up 5 bases and J gave up 2 bases; unmatched junction bases: 5. The CDR3 spans 15 residues. For TCRbeta, the library was prepared with unique molecular identifiers. TCRdb analysed the PCR reads with MiXCR anew, one entry per CDR3 protein. The sample lists fewer than 200,000 distinct CDR3 sequences, about 6.4% seen once, with about 3% in the top ten. The source of the sample is a study of T-cell reconstitution after alpha-beta-depleted transplantation in children. The chain combines TRBV12-3 or TRBV12-4 with TRBJ2-3; 9 nucleotides align to TRBD1. Sequencing used PBMCs from the stem cell graft donor, obtained from the stem cell graft. The source of this sequence is a human donor who donated a stem cell graft to a child with Wiskott-Aldrich syndrome. CDR3 DNA: TGTGCCAGCAGTCGGACAGGGGCCTTCACAGATACGCAGTATTTT. Translated, it gives CASSRTGAFTDTQYF.